The 22 T cell receptor beta chains presented below share a single source sample, sequenced in a study of T cell responses to AZD1222 COVID-19 vaccine. Assay used: immunoSEQ multiplex PCR; TCRdb lists only in-frame clones, some missing. The repertoire includes 100,000 to 120,000 clones, around nine tenths of them detected once, and over 2% sits in the top ten. This material consisted of peripheral blood, taken 28 days after the second AZD1222 dose. These receptor sequences come from an adult who received the AZD1222 COVID-19 vaccine.

This clone was picked up a small number of times. This chain links TRBV4-1 with TRBJ1-2, with D possibly matching TRBD1 (5 bases). V gave up 3 bases and J gave up 7 bases, with 9 bases separating them. Germline assignment: CDR1 MGHRA and CDR2 YSYEKL. The CDR3 has 12 residues. The CDR3 sequence is CASSHTTGGYTF. The CDR3 DNA follows: TGCGCCAGCAGCCACACAACAGGTGGCTACACCTTC.

This chain links TRBV19 with TRBJ2-1; no firm D call. Germline V CDR1 and CDR2: LNHDA, SQIVND (reference sequence). V dropped 1 base and J dropped 4 bases, with 5 bases sitting between them. The CDR3 length is 13 residues. DNA of the CDR3: TGTGCCAGTAGTATAGGACGGTACAATGAGCAGTTCTTC. As protein: CASSIGRYNEQFF.

The chain couples TRBV1 to TRBJ1-2; the DNA was not used to check the table's D call, TRBD1. TRBV1 is tagged as a pseudogene. The CDR3 spans 14 residues. The CDR3 region has the DNA TGCACCAGCAGCCCGGGACAGTGCGAATATGGCTACACCTTC. It translates to CTSSPGQCEYGYTF.

The chain links TRBV2 to TRBJ1-5; a possible D gene is TRBD1 (5 bases). Germline CDR1 reads SNHLY; CDR2 reads FYNNEI. The CDR3 covers 13 residues. Trimming left V 7 bases short and J 5 bases short, with 12 bases between. The CDR3 nucleotides read TGTGCCAGCACTTTGAGAGGGGATCAGCCCCAGCATTTT. Its protein product is CASTLRGDQPQHF.

The V gene is TRBV7-9, the J gene TRBJ1-1; possibly TRBD1 for D (5 bases). Trimming stripped 5 bases from V and 1 base from J, with 20 bases between. This CDR3 region has 17 residues. CDR1 and CDR2 (germline): SEHNR, FQNEAQ (reference sequence). As DNA, the CDR3 is TGTGCCAGCAGCCTGGCTGGGGGTTGGGGGTGGAACACTGAAGCTTTCTTT. This gives the protein CASSLAGGWGWNTEAFF.

The chain has TRBV3-1 (or the pseudogene TRBV3-2) and TRBJ1-3, with D maybe TRBD1 (5 bases). V shed 4 bases and J shed 5 bases, with 9 bases lying between them. This CDR3 region has 13 residues. Germline V gene lookup returns CDR1 LGHDT and CDR2 YNNKEL (reference sequence). As DNA, the CDR3 is TGTGCCAGCAGCCTGGGACGGCGAAACACCATATATTTT. Translating gives CASSLGRRNTIYF.

This CDR3 is CASSDTRLAGVNEQFF. The CDR3 region has the DNA TGTGCCAGCAGTGATACTAGACTAGCGGGGGTCAATGAGCAGTTCTTC. The chain employs TRBV25-1 and TRBJ2-1, with 12 nucleotides matching TRBD2. With 3 bases clipped from V and 6 bases from J, the junction kept 6 bases outside the gene matches. Per the germline V gene, CDR1 is MGHDK and CDR2 is SYGVNS. The CDR3 spans 16 residues. Based on the CDR3 plus reference TRBV25-1 and TRBJ2-1, the full variable domain is EADIYQTPRYLVIGTGKKITLECSQTMGHDKMYWYQQDPGMELHLIHYSYGVNSTEKGDLSSESTVSRIRTEHFPLTLESARPSHTSQYLCASSDTRLAGVNEQFFGPGTRLTVL.

The V call is TRBV7-2, the J call TRBJ2-5; D is undetermined. From germline, CDR1 is SGHTA and CDR2 FQGNSA. The CDR3 length is 16 residues. V dropped 3 bases and J dropped 0 bases, with 14 bases sitting between them. The CDR3 nucleotides are TGTGCCAGCAGCTTGGCGTTAGCCCTGTACCAAGAGACCCAGTACTTC. Translating it yields CASSLALALYQETQYF.

The CDR3 DNA reads TGTGCCAGCAGCACGGGACCTAATGAAAAACTGTTTTTT. Its protein product is CASSTGPNEKLFF. The chain is built from TRBV5-6 and TRBJ1-4; tentatively, D is TRBD1 (5 bases). From germline, CDR1 is SGHDT and CDR2 YYEEEE. Trimming took off 4 bases at V and 3 bases at J, with 7 bases between the two ends. The length of the CDR3 is 13 residues.

The chain is built from TRBV24-1 and TRBJ1-1, with D possibly being TRBD1 (6 bases). V lost 2 bases to trimming and J lost 4 bases, with 10 bases between them. There are 14 residues in the CDR3. Germline lookup yields CDR1 KGHDR and CDR2 SFDVKD. CDR3 amino acids: CATSDSGGTTEAFF. Here the CDR3 DNA reads TGTGCCACCAGTGATTCGGGGGGCACCACTGAAGCTTTCTTT.

The gene calls are TRBV7-9 and TRBJ2-5, with 12 bases identical to TRBD2. The CDR3 is made up of 18 amino acids. V lost 5 bases, J lost 5 bases, and 15 bases stayed unmatched. The germline CDR1 and CDR2 sequences are SEHNR and FQNEAQ (reference sequence). CDR3 DNA sequence: TGTGCCAGCAGCCACCCCCTTCTACTAGCGGGGGGAGGGGAGACCCAGTACTTC. Protein sequence: CASSHPLLLAGGGETQYF.

The rearrangement links TRBV4-3 to TRBJ2-1; D remains unclear. Germline assignment: CDR1 LGHNA and CDR2 YSLEER. This CDR3 is 15 amino acids long. V lost 1 base and J 2 bases, leaving 9 bases between the germline ends. The chain's CDR3 is CASSQVLPPYNEQFF. The CDR3 DNA is TGCGCCAGCAGCCAAGTGCTACCTCCCTACAATGAGCAGTTCTTC.

The chain joins TRBV18 to TRBJ2-1, with TRBD2 matching over 9 bases. This CDR3 has 15 amino acids. In germline, CDR1 is KGHSH, CDR2 LQKENI. The V gene end was trimmed by 2 bases and the J gene end by 6 bases; junction bases not matched to a gene: 5. DNA for the CDR3: TGTGCCAGCTCACCAAAACTAGCGGGTAGCAATGAGCAGTTCTTC. Protein product: CASSPKLAGSNEQFF.

V gene TRBV5-1 combines with J gene TRBJ2-5, with D hard to call. CDR3 length equals 14 residues. With 0 bases removed from V and 4 bases from J, the gap between germline ends came to 10 bases. Germline values: CDR1 SGHRS, CDR2 YFSETQ. The CDR3 reads CASSLDSLRETQYF. The CDR3 region has the DNA TGCGCCAGCAGCTTGGATTCACTTCGAGAGACCCAGTACTTC.

The chain uses TRBV7-9 and TRBJ2-3; D is uncertain. CDR3 length: 15 amino acids. In germline, CDR1 is SEHNR, CDR2 FQNEAQ (reference sequence). Trimming took 5 bases from V and 1 from J, leaving 13 bases between them. CDR3 in amino acids: CASSLDARGTDTQYF. The CDR3 DNA sequence: TGTGCCAGCAGCCTCGACGCTAGGGGCACAGATACGCAGTATTTT.

The chain joins TRBV6-5 to TRBJ1-2, with D possibly TRBD1 on 6 matching bases. The CDR3 contains 13 residues. Trimming stripped 5 bases from V and 6 bases from J, with 13 bases between. The germline gives CDR1 MNHEY, CDR2 SVGAGI. The CDR3 DNA follows: TGTGCCAGCAGTAAAAACAGGGTGAATGGCTACACCTTC. Protein sequence: CASSKNRVNGYTF.

The chain links TRBV18 to TRBJ2-7; 8 bases line up with TRBD2. The CDR3 covers 15 residues. Germline CDR1 reads KGHSH; CDR2 reads LQKENI. Trimming removed 3 bases from V and 3 bases from J; junction bases left unmatched: 7. The CDR3 region has the DNA TGTGCCAGCTCACCCCTAATCGCGGGGGGCTACGAGCAGTACTTC. Translated: CASSPLIAGGYEQYF.

The chain combines TRBV4-2 with TRBJ2-7, with D hard to call. Trimming pared 0 bases from V and 1 base from J, leaving 10 bases between. Looked up from germline, CDR1 is LGHNA and CDR2 is YNFKEQ. The CDR3 is made up of 15 amino acids. CDR3 in amino acids: CASSQDGRSSYEQYF. As DNA, the CDR3 is TGTGCCAGCAGCCAAGACGGCAGGAGTTCCTACGAGCAGTACTTC.

CDR3 DNA sequence: TGTGCCAGCTCAAAATCAACAGGGAACACTGAAGCTTTCTTT. Encoded protein: CASSKSTGNTEAFF. The chain links TRBV18 to TRBJ1-1, with a possible D match to TRBD1 (5 bases). The CDR3 totals 14 residues. CDR1 is KGHSH, CDR2 LQKENI, per germline. Trimming cost V 5 bases and J 1 base, with 11 bases left between them.

This sequence joins TRBV3-1 (or the pseudogene TRBV3-2) and TRBJ1-6, with 8 nucleotides matching TRBD1. Germline V CDR1 and CDR2: LGHDT, YNNKEL (reference sequence). This CDR3 spans 16 amino acids. V lost 2 bases and J lost 1; bases outside the gene matches: 1. Here the CDR3 DNA reads TGTGCCAGCAGCCAAACAGGGGGTTCCTATAATTCACCCCTCCACTTT. Protein sequence: CASSQTGGSYNSPLHF.

This chain uses TRBV7-2 with TRBJ1-1, with 8 bases identical to TRBD1. The CDR3 runs to 13 residues. CDR1 is SGHTA and CDR2 is FQGNSA in the germline V gene. Trimming removed 2 bases from V and 5 bases from J; junction bases left unmatched: 1. CDR3 nucleotides: TGTGCCAGCAGCTTATACAGGGGGACTGAAGCTTTCTTT. Amino acids: CASSLYRGTEAFF.

The rearrangement joins TRBV3-1 (or the pseudogene TRBV3-2) to TRBJ1-2; 8 bases match TRBD1. Unmatched junction bases numbered 8, after V lost 1 base and J lost 1 base. Germline CDR1 LGHDT, CDR2 YNNKEL (reference sequence). The CDR3 runs to 17 residues. The CDR3 DNA reads TGTGCCAGCAGCCAAGGTGGCAGGGGGCGCGGTAACTATGGCTACACCTTC. The encoded protein is CASSQGGRGRGNYGYTF.